This is a list of T cell receptor beta chains from one sample in a study of early T cells in non-severe SARS-CoV-2 infection. TCRdb called the 5' RACE reads again in MiXCR, with one record for every CDR3 protein. The data hold tens of thousands of distinct CDR3 sequences, with about 9.7% observed a single time. Sequenced: whole blood. The receptors derive from an adult who was a healthcare worker with PCR-confirmed SARS-CoV-2 infection or an uninfected control (not recorded which). Each CDR3 is given with its conserved first and last residue. The D gene is left open where the match is weak.

v_gene: TRBV7-2
j_gene: TRBJ2-7
d_gene: TRBD2
CDR3aa: CASSTGGSGTYEQYF

v_gene: TRBV4-2
j_gene: TRBJ2-1
d_gene: TRBD2
CDR3aa: CASSLETSGYNEQFF

v_gene: TRBV21-1
j_gene: TRBJ1-3
d_gene: -
CDR3aa: CARTKRTNSGNTIYF

v_gene: TRBV2
j_gene: TRBJ2-7
d_gene: -
CDR3aa: CASSVRLGEQYF

v_gene: TRBV5-8
j_gene: TRBJ1-2
d_gene: -
CDR3aa: CASSLFGYTF

v_gene: TRBV20-1
j_gene: TRBJ1-2
d_gene: -
CDR3aa: CSARGTGHDLYGYTF

v_gene: TRBV15
j_gene: TRBJ1-3
d_gene: -
CDR3aa: CATARGGAGNTIYF

v_gene: TRBV12-3/TRBV12-4
j_gene: TRBJ1-5
d_gene: -
CDR3aa: CASSFGGDGSNQPQHF

v_gene: TRBV6-1
j_gene: TRBJ2-3
d_gene: TRBD1
CDR3aa: CASTRDRISTDTQYF

v_gene: TRBV24-1
j_gene: TRBJ2-1
d_gene: -
CDR3aa: CATSDTRMGEQFF

v_gene: TRBV7-9
j_gene: TRBJ1-4
d_gene: -
CDR3aa: CASSLGQTNEKLFF

v_gene: TRBV28
j_gene: TRBJ2-1
d_gene: TRBD2
CDR3aa: CASSSSSSGSRNNEQFF

v_gene: TRBV5-1
j_gene: TRBJ1-6
d_gene: -
CDR3aa: CASSLDRVGSPLHF

v_gene: TRBV2
j_gene: TRBJ2-2
d_gene: -
CDR3aa: CASSESRTGELFF

v_gene: TRBV30
j_gene: TRBJ1-2
d_gene: -
CDR3aa: CAWSVQGSGYTF

v_gene: TRBV4-2
j_gene: TRBJ2-6
d_gene: TRBD1
CDR3aa: CASSQDIRQGYSGANVLTF

v_gene: TRBV5-1
j_gene: TRBJ2-1
d_gene: -
CDR3aa: CASSLASRNNEQFF

v_gene: TRBV29-1
j_gene: TRBJ1-5
d_gene: -
CDR3aa: CSVLDTSSNQPQHF

v_gene: TRBV12-3/TRBV12-4
j_gene: TRBJ2-1
d_gene: TRBD2
CDR3aa: CASSFGEGNEQFF

v_gene: TRBV28
j_gene: TRBJ2-3
d_gene: -
CDR3aa: CASTMLDTQYF